These 25 T cell receptor beta chains share one sample of origin, sequenced in a study of T cells in Graves' hyperthyroidism and ophthalmopathy. Authors of the study amplified TCR beta CDR3 regions from RNA transcripts. A set of HTBI primers served as the primers for a first-round RT-PCR of the TCR CDR3. TCRdb used MiXCR to reprocess the multiplex PCR reads, holding one entry per CDR3 protein. The profile shows under 400,000 distinct CDR3 sequences, about 15% of them singletons. The sample taken for sequencing was blood. The receptor set was obtained from a woman in her fifties or sixties with Graves' hyperthyroidism.

The table lists this clonotype with many counts. The genes are TRBV19 and TRBJ1-1, with TRBD1 as a possible D gene (6 bases). V was pared by 3 bases and J by 4 bases, with 9 bases between. The CDR3 runs to 13 residues. The V gene's germline CDR1 is LNHDA and CDR2 SQIVND (reference sequence). CDR3 sequence (DNA): TGTGCCAGTAGTATGTGGGGGGCCACTGAAGCTTTCTTT. This gives the protein CASSMWGATEAFF.

Ten or more counts support this clonotype. The rearrangement links TRBV5-1 to TRBJ2-7; D is uncertain. V lost 1 base and J 5 bases, leaving 7 bases between the germline ends. This CDR3 is 12 amino acids long. The germline gives CDR1 SGHRS, CDR2 YFSETQ. The CDR3 nucleotides read TGCGCCAGCAGCTTGACTGGCCACGAGCAGTACTTC. Its translation: CASSLTGHEQYF.

The sample holds many counts of this clonotype. The chain uses TRBV2 and TRBJ1-2; 10 bases line up with TRBD1. This CDR3 is built from 12 residues. The V segment lost 6 bases and the J segment 6 bases; nucleotides outside the gene matches: 1. CDR1 and CDR2 from the germline V gene are SNHLY and FYNNEI. The CDR3 sequence: CASRGTGDGYTF. Written as DNA, the CDR3 is TGTGCCAGCAGAGGGACAGGGGATGGCTACACCTTC. Supplemented by reference TRBV2 and TRBJ1-2, the full variable domain reads EPEVTQTPSHQVTQMGQEVILRCVPISNHLYFYWYRQILGQKVEFLVSFYNNEISEKSEIFDDQFSVERPDGSNFTLKIRSTKLEDSAMYFCASRGTGDGYTFGSGTRLTVV.

This clonotype has at least ten counts. V is TRBV3-1 and J is TRBJ2-5, with a tentative D call TRBD1 (6 bases). CDR1 LGHDT and CDR2 YNNKEL come from the germline V gene (reference sequence). The CDR3 contains 12 residues. V lost 8 bases and J 5 bases, leaving 12 bases between the germline ends. The CDR3 DNA sequence: TGTGCCAGCGGGCAGGGGACCGAGACCCAGTACTTC. It codes for CASGQGTETQYF.

This clonotype has a count of ten or more. This sequence joins TRBV20-1 and TRBJ1-5; 11 bases map to TRBD1. This CDR3 comprises 18 residues. Germline V CDR1 and CDR2: DFQATT, SNEGSKA (reference sequence). After removal of 4 bases from V and 0 bases from J, the junction contained 11 bases not matched to a gene. The CDR3 bases are TGCAGTGCTACTACCGGGACAGGGGGGGGCCTTAGCAATCAGCCCCAGCATTTT. This sequence encodes CSATTGTGGGLSNQPQHF.

This clonotype was seen ten or more times. This chain uses TRBV27 with TRBJ2-3, with D perhaps given as TRBD1 or TRBD2 (5 bases each). Trimming left V 10 bases short and J 3 bases short, with 14 bases between. The germline V gene has CDR1 MNHEY and CDR2 SMNVEV (reference sequence). The CDR3 has 13 amino acids. This CDR3 reads CATRGSSTDTQYF. DNA of the CDR3: TGTGCCACCCGGGGCAGTTCGACAGATACGCAGTATTTT.

CDR3: CASSNRGREEQYF. In DNA form, the CDR3 reads TGTGCCAGCAGTAACAGGGGCAGAGAGGAGCAGTACTTC. The rearrangement links TRBV6-1 to TRBJ2-7, with 7 bases matching TRBD1. The CDR3 runs to 13 residues. CDR1 is MNHNS and CDR2 is SASEGT in the germline V gene. Trimming removed 5 bases from V and 7 bases from J; junction bases left unmatched: 8.

In this sample, this clonotype turned up many times. The chain links TRBV29-1 to TRBJ2-7; D is perhaps TRBD1 (6 bases). The germline gives CDR1 SQVTM, CDR2 ANQGSEA. This CDR3 is 12 amino acids long. Trimming removed 3 bases from V and 0 bases from J, with 6 bases in between. The CDR3 DNA reads as TGCAGCGTTGAGGACAGCTCCTACGAGCAGTACTTC. Protein: CSVEDSSYEQYF.

This clonotype occurred a few times. The V call is TRBV30, the J call TRBJ1-2; 7 bases map to TRBD1. Germline loops: CDR1 GTSNPN, CDR2 SVGIG (reference sequence). With V trimmed by 5 bases and J by 7 bases, 4 bases remained unmatched. This CDR3 has 11 amino acids. Here the CDR3 reads CAWATGSGYTF. The CDR3 coding sequence is TGTGCCTGGGCGACAGGGAGTGGCTACACCTTC.

The table lists this clonotype with many counts. The chain recombines TRBV24-1 with TRBJ2-1; 12 bases align to TRBD1. The CDR3 sequence is 16 residues long. V was clipped by 4 bases and J by 8 bases; unmatched bases: 8. The germline gives CDR1 KGHDR, CDR2 SFDVKD. CDR3 nucleotide sequence: TGTGCCACCAGTGAGACCGGGACAGGGGGCACCCATGAGCAGTTCTTC. Its translation: CATSETGTGGTHEQFF.

J is TRBJ2-5 and V is TRBV25-1; no clear D. Trimming pared 3 bases from V and 5 bases from J, leaving 16 bases between. In germline, CDR1 is MGHDK, CDR2 SYGVNS. The CDR3 spans 15 residues. CDR3 sequence reads: CASSDSDKYVETQYF. The CDR3 region has the DNA TGTGCCAGCAGTGACTCTGACAAGTACGTGGAGACCCAGTACTTC.

This clonotype was seen many times. This chain joins TRBV4-1 and TRBJ2-1; D may be TRBD2 (6 bases). Trimming shortened V by 4 bases and J by 0 bases, and 16 bases separated the two germline ends. The germline V gene has CDR1 MGHRA and CDR2 YSYEKL. There are 17 residues in the CDR3. The CDR3 here is CASSRSLALSSYNEQFF. In nucleotides, the CDR3 is TGCGCCAGCAGCCGGAGTCTAGCGCTGAGCTCCTACAATGAGCAGTTCTTC.

This clonotype was counted a single time. The genes are TRBV13 and TRBJ2-1, with 13 nucleotides matching TRBD2. V gave up 4 bases and J gave up 8 bases; unmatched junction bases: 5. Germline V gives CDR1 PRHDT, CDR2 FYEKMQ (reference sequence). This CDR3 contains 15 residues. CDR3 protein: CASSSGLAGVHEQFF. The CDR3 DNA sequence: TGTGCCAGCAGCTCCGGACTAGCGGGAGTTCATGAGCAGTTCTTC.

A few counts support this clonotype. The chain links TRBV7-9 to TRBJ2-1, with 11 bases lining up with TRBD2. V gave up 3 bases and J gave up 11 bases; unmatched junction bases: 12. Germline CDR1 reads SEHNR; CDR2 reads FQNEAQ (reference sequence). This CDR3 region has 16 residues. This CDR3 reads CASSLGKPGLAAQQFF. CDR3 sequence (DNA): TGTGCCAGCAGCTTGGGAAAGCCGGGACTAGCGGCACAGCAGTTCTTC.

V is TRBV29-1 and J is TRBJ2-1; the match to TRBD1 covers 10 bases. Trimming cost V 7 bases and J 3 bases; bases outside gene matches: 6. Germline V CDR1 and CDR2: SQVTM, ANQGSEA. The CDR3 loop spans 14 amino acids. The CDR3 nucleotides read TGCAGCGCACCCGGGACAGGGGTCTACAATGAGCAGTTCTTC. Encoded protein: CSAPGTGVYNEQFF.

This clonotype was seen at least ten times. The chain employs TRBV6-1 and TRBJ2-7, with 11 bases that match TRBD2. Germline trimming cut 6 bases from V and 5 bases from J; bases unmatched to any gene: 9. The CDR3 runs to 15 residues. Germline V gives CDR1 MNHNS, CDR2 SASEGT. CDR3 residues: CASSTRLAGRDEQYF. CDR3 sequence (DNA): TGTGCCAGCAGCACACGACTAGCGGGACGGGACGAGCAGTACTTC.

This clonotype has at least ten counts. The chain joins TRBV7-3 to TRBJ2-3; tentative D call: TRBD2 (6 bases). The CDR3 consists of 17 residues. CDR1 and CDR2 from the germline V gene are SGHTA and FQGTGA. Trimming left V 5 bases short and J 4 bases short, with 22 bases between. As DNA, the CDR3 is TGTGCCAGCAGCGCCTCCGGCCTAGCGACCCGAGCAGATACGCAGTATTTT. This gives the protein CASSASGLATRADTQYF.

This clonotype was seen ten or more times. The chain joins TRBV7-3 to TRBJ2-1; unclear D gene. The CDR3 runs 15 residues. V lost 0 bases and J lost 7, with 13 bases in between. CDR1 and CDR2 (germline): SGHTA, FQGTGA. The chain's CDR3 is CASSLTARPINEQFF. DNA for the CDR3: TGTGCCAGCAGCTTAACAGCCAGGCCGATAAATGAGCAGTTCTTC. The variable domain in full, completed from reference TRBV7-3 and TRBJ2-1, reads GAGVSQTPSNKVTEKGKYVELRCDPISGHTALYWYRQSLGQGPEFLIYFQGTGAADDSGLPNDRFFAVRPEGSVSTLKIQRTERGDSAVYLCASSLTARPINEQFFGPGTRLTVL.

This clonotype was seen at least ten times. J is TRBJ2-7 and V is TRBV10-3; 7 nucleotides match TRBD1. V shed 4 bases, J shed 6 bases, and the junction held 6 bases outside the gene matches. CDR3 size: 13 residues. Germline V gives CDR1 ENHRY, CDR2 SYGVKD. The CDR3 reads CAISATRDSEQYF. For the CDR3, the DNA is TGTGCCATCAGTGCCACCCGGGACAGCGAGCAGTACTTC.

This clonotype has at least ten counts. The V and J genes are TRBV28 and TRBJ1-2, with TRBD1 matching over 7 bases. V lost 6 bases to trimming and J lost 3 bases; unmatched junction nucleotides: 10. The germline V gene has CDR1 MDHEN and CDR2 SYDVKM. This CDR3 spans 15 amino acids. This CDR3 is CASRLKGAPDYGYTF. The CDR3 DNA sequence: TGTGCCAGCAGGCTGAAGGGGGCGCCGGACTATGGCTACACCTTC.

This clonotype was seen many times. The genes are TRBV30 and TRBJ2-1, with D tentatively TRBD2 (6 bases). This CDR3 region has 13 residues. The V end lost 2 bases, the J end lost 8 bases, and 13 bases lay between the germline ends. Germline V CDR1 and CDR2: GTSNPN, SVGIG (reference sequence). The CDR3 coding sequence is TGTGCCTGGAGTTCGGGAGTAGGGTATGAGCAGTTCTTC. Translation gives CAWSSGVGYEQFF.

This clonotype was observed many times. The chain employs TRBV6-2 or TRBV6-3 and TRBJ2-3; TRBD2 matches 10 bases. The CDR3 sequence is 15 residues long. The germline V gene has CDR1 MNHEY and CDR2 SVGEGT. Germline trimming cut 3 bases from V and 6 bases from J; bases unmatched to any gene: 6. CDR3 sequence reads: CASSYGLAGVDTQYF. As DNA, the CDR3 is TGTGCCAGCAGTTATGGGCTAGCGGGAGTGGATACGCAGTATTTT.

The V and J genes are TRBV19 and TRBJ2-7, with 7 nucleotides matching TRBD2. CDR1 LNHDA and CDR2 SQIVND come from the germline V gene (reference sequence). The V segment lost 3 bases and the J segment 2 bases; nucleotides outside the gene matches: 4. This CDR3 contains 14 residues. Here the CDR3 DNA reads TGTGCCAGTAGTATCGGGGGGAGTACCTACGAGCAGTACTTC. Translating gives CASSIGGSTYEQYF.

Ten or more counts support this clonotype. The chain employs TRBV12-3 or TRBV12-4 and TRBJ2-1, with a tentative D call TRBD2 (5 bases). The CDR3 is 13 residues long. V lost 7 bases to trimming and J lost 6 bases, with 13 bases between them. This CDR3 is CASTIASFNEQFF. In DNA form, the CDR3 reads TGTGCCAGCACCATCGCTAGCTTCAATGAGCAGTTCTTC.

Remarks on this clonotype: With a much larger clone just one base away, this may be a read error. V usage is TRBV19 and J usage is TRBJ2-1; TRBD2 might be the D (5 bases). Trimming stripped 3 bases from V and 6 bases from J, with 15 bases between. This CDR3 spans 15 amino acids. The germline V gene has CDR1 LNHDA and CDR2 SQIVND (reference sequence). The CDR3 loop reads CASSIKSGGSNEQFF. CDR3 coding DNA: TGTGCCAGTAGTATCAAAAGCGGAGGCAGCAATGAGCAGTTCTTC.